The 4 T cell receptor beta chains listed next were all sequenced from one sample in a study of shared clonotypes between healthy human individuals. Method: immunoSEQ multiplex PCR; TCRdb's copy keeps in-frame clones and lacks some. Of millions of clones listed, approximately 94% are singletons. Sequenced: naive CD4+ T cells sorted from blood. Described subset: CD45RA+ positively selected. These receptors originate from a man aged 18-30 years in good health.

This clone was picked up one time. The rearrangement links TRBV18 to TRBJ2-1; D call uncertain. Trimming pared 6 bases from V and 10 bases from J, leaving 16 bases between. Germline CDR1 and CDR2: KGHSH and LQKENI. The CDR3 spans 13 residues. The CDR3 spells CASSQGATNEQFF. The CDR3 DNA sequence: TGTGCCAGCTCCCAAGGTGCTACCAACGAGCAGTTCTTC.

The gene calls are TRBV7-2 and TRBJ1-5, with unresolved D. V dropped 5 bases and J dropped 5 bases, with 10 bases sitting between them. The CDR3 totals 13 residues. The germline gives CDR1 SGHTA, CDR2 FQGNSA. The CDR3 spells CASSQAGDQPQHF. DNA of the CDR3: TGTGCCAGCAGCCAAGCCGGGGATCAGCCCCAGCATTTT.

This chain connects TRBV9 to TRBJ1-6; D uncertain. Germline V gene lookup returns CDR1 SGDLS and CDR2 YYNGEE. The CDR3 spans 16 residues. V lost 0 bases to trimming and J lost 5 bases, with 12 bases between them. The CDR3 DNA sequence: TGTGCCAGCAGCGTAGATGTGGGGATCGATAATTCACCCCTCCACTTT. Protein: CASSVDVGIDNSPLHF.

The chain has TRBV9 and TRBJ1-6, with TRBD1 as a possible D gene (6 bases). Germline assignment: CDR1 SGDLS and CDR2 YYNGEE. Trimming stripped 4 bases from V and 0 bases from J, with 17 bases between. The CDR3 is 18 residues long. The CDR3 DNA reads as TGTGCCAGCAGCCCGCGGGACAACCCGAGCTCCTATAATTCACCCCTCCACTTT. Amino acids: CASSPRDNPSSYNSPLHF.